This T cell receptor (beta chain) came from a study of tumor-infiltrating lymphocytes in primary liver carcinoma. Priming with a constant-region primer yielded TCR beta cDNA from about 450 ng total RNA. Employing slightly modified ARM-PCR, three nested multiplex PCR rounds were run, and these gave rise to the TCR beta libraries. TRBV1-TRBV30 forward primers paired with a C-beta reverse primer were used in the first two PCR rounds, which ran approximately 11 cycles each. In TCRdb, the multiplex PCR reads were re-called with MiXCR into one record per CDR3 protein. Here the sample spans about 320,000 distinct CDR3 sequences, about 60% being singletons. Unsorted whole blood yielded the blood RNA, and germline DNA was also extracted. Chronic HBV infection affected patients, none of whom had received treatment. This CDR3 region has 16 residues. The germline CDR1 and CDR2 sequences are MGHRA and YSYEKL. A remark on this clonotype: Sequence at one end of the junction differs from germline and may be a read error.

This TCR was sampled from a man in his forties or fifties with primary liver carcinoma and hepatitis B virus infection. The sample comprised peripheral blood. This chain links TRBV4-1 with TRBJ1-4; 8 nucleotides align to TRBD1. The CDR3 sequence: CTSNQGQGATNENLFF. The DNA of the CDR3 is TGCACCAGCAACCAAGGGCAGGGGGCAACTAATGAAAATCTGTTTTTT.